One and the same sample provided the 29 T cell receptor beta chains below, sequenced in a study of T cells in localized non-small cell lung cancer. Clones were sequenced by immunoSEQ multiplex PCR, and TCRdb holds only the in-frame ones, with some missing. This sample has 3,000 to 4,500 clones; about 31% occur once, and the top ten carry 6.5% to 8.5%. Sequences were derived from lung tumor tissue, sampled before any cancer treatment. These TCRs come from a man aged 40 to 75 with stage I lung adenocarcinoma.

The chain employs TRBV19 and TRBJ1-2; D is undetermined. Trimming cost V 0 bases and J 8 bases, with 10 bases left between them. Germline loops: CDR1 LNHDA, CDR2 SQIVND (reference sequence). The CDR3 is 13 amino acids. CDR3: CASSIESGTGYTF. The CDR3 DNA reads TGTGCCAGTAGTATAGAATCAGGCACAGGCTACACCTTC.

This chain links TRBV1 with TRBJ2-3; the tabulated D call, TRBD2, remains unverified against the DNA. TRBV1 is labeled a pseudogene. The CDR3 sequence is 15 residues long. The CDR3 region is CASSQVLAVTDTQYF. CDR3 sequence (DNA): TGCGCCAGCAGCCAAGTACTAGCAGTCACAGATACGCAGTATTTT.

There are a few counts of this clone. The V gene is TRBV6-8, the J gene TRBJ2-5; TRBD2 agrees at 12 bases. V shed 2 bases, J shed 3 bases, and the junction held 7 bases outside the gene matches. Germline lookup yields CDR1 MNHGY and CDR2 SAAAGT. The CDR3 spans 17 residues. The CDR3 region has the DNA TGTGCCAGCAGTTACCTAACTAGCGGGGGGCGGGAAGAGACCCAGTACTTC. Amino acid sequence: CASSYLTSGGREETQYF.

V is TRBV6-8 and J is TRBJ2-2; no firm D call. V lost 2 bases and J 3 bases, leaving 7 bases between the germline ends. This CDR3 contains 14 residues. Germline CDR1 and CDR2: MNHGY and SAAAGT. CDR3: CASSYGSYTGELFF. In DNA form, the CDR3 reads TGTGCCAGCAGTTACGGTTCCTACACCGGGGAGCTGTTTTTT.

The chain links TRBV5-1 to TRBJ2-1; D could derive from TRBD1 or TRBD2 (6 bases each). V was cut by 3 bases and J by 3 bases, with 13 bases left in between. The CDR3 runs 15 residues. Germline CDR1 SGHRS, CDR2 YFSETQ. CDR3 sequence (DNA): TGCGCCAGCAGCTCGCGGGACAAGGTCTACAATGAGCAGTTCTTC. This encodes CASSSRDKVYNEQFF.

The V and J genes are TRBV11-3 and TRBJ1-4, with 9 bases aligning to TRBD1. CDR1 SGHNT and CDR2 YENEEA come from the germline V gene. This CDR3 spans 15 amino acids. V shed 3 bases, J shed 4 bases, and the junction held 3 bases outside the gene matches. CDR3 coding DNA: TGTGCCAGCAGCTTCAGGACAGGGGTTAATGAAAAACTGTTTTTT. It is translated as CASSFRTGVNEKLFF.

This clone has just a few counts. The V gene is TRBV28, the J gene TRBJ2-3; D might be TRBD2 (5 bases). V was shortened by 3 bases and J by 1 base, with 8 bases between the two germline ends. The CDR3 has 14 amino acids. CDR1 and CDR2 from the germline V gene are MDHEN and SYDVKM. CDR3: CASSFLSGTDTQYF. The CDR3 DNA is TGTGCCAGCAGTTTTCTTAGCGGCACAGATACGCAGTATTTT. The whole variable domain, filled in from reference TRBV28 and TRBJ2-3, reads DVKVTQSSRYLVKRTGEKVFLECVQDMDHENMFWYRQDPGLGLRLIYFSYDVKMKEKGDIPEGYSVSREKKERFSLILESASTNQTSMYLCASSFLSGTDTQYFGPGTRLTVL.

J is TRBJ1-1 and V is TRBV5-1; TRBD1 is a possible D gene (5 bases). The germline CDR1 and CDR2 sequences are SGHRS and YFSETQ. Trimming removed 4 bases at V and 2 bases at J, with 12 bases between. CDR3 length equals 14 residues. In DNA form, the CDR3 reads TGCGCCAGCAGCATCGACAGTGTCAACACTGAAGCTTTCTTT. Residues: CASSIDSVNTEAFF. Complete variable domain (other parts from reference TRBV5-1 and TRBJ1-1): KAGVTQTPRYLIKTRGQQVTLSCSPISGHRSVSWYQQTPGQGLQFLFEYFSETQRNKGNFPGRFSGRQFSNSRSEMNVSTLELGDSALYLCASSIDSVNTEAFFGQGTRLTVV.

The sample holds a few counts of this clone. The chain has TRBV5-1 and TRBJ2-1; TRBD1 agrees at 8 bases. In germline, CDR1 is SGHRS, CDR2 YFSETQ. This CDR3 has 15 residues. V shed 7 bases and J 2 bases; nucleotides not matched to a gene: 8. The CDR3 reads CASGPGQDTYNEQFF. The CDR3 region has the DNA TGCGCCAGCGGACCGGGACAGGATACCTACAATGAGCAGTTCTTC.

J is TRBJ2-5 and V is TRBV30; 9 bases are shared with TRBD1. J gave up 2 bases and V 5 bases, and 6 bases lay outside the gene matches. CDR1 GTSNPN and CDR2 SVGIG come from the germline V gene (reference sequence). CDR3 length: 14 amino acids. CDR3 loop: CAWLGQGLQETQYF. CDR3 DNA: TGTGCCTGGCTGGGACAGGGCCTTCAAGAGACCCAGTACTTC.

This clone is medium-sized within its sample. The chain couples TRBV7-2 to TRBJ1-6, with D possibly being TRBD1 (5 bases). V gave up 8 bases and J gave up 6 bases, with 11 bases separating them. CDR1 and CDR2 (germline): SGHTA, FQGNSA. The CDR3 contains 13 residues. In DNA, the CDR3 is TGTGCCAGCGGTGAGGGGTTTAATTCACCCCTCCACTTT. It encodes CASGEGFNSPLHF.

This chain connects TRBV30 to TRBJ1-3; D is undetermined. The CDR3 totals 13 residues. CDR1 GTSNPN and CDR2 SVGIG come from the germline V gene (reference sequence). Trimming pared 3 bases from V and 2 bases from J, leaving 8 bases between. The CDR3 loop is CAWRTAAGNTIYF. The CDR3 DNA follows: TGTGCCTGGAGAACAGCCGCTGGAAACACCATATATTTT.

The chain carries TRBV14 and TRBJ2-7; 14 positions match TRBD2. Germline lookup yields CDR1 SGHDN and CDR2 FVKESK. Trimming removed 3 bases from V and 1 base from J; junction bases left unmatched: 2. The CDR3 extends over 16 amino acids. CDR3 in DNA: TGTGCCAGCAGCCAGAGGACTAGCGGGAGGTCCTACGAGCAGTACTTC. Its translation is CASSQRTSGRSYEQYF. Drawing the rest from reference TRBV14 and TRBJ2-7, the complete variable domain is EAGVTQFPSHSVIEKGQTVTLRCDPISGHDNLYWYRRVMGKEIKFLLHFVKESKQDESGMPNNRFLAERTGGTYSTLKVQPAELEDSGVYFCASSQRTSGRSYEQYFGPGTRLTVT.

This clone was detected a few times. The chain recombines TRBV6-8 with TRBJ2-7; D is uncertain. With 0 bases removed from V and 3 bases from J, the gap between germline ends came to 15 bases. There are 16 residues in the CDR3. Germline V gives CDR1 MNHGY, CDR2 SAAAGT. The DNA of the CDR3 is TGTGCCAGCAGTTACTCTGGCGCAGTAACGAACTACGAGCAGTACTTC. It translates to CASSYSGAVTNYEQYF.

This clone was counted between two and nine times. This chain links TRBV9 with TRBJ1-2; D not resolved. The CDR3 covers 13 residues. CDR1 is SGDLS and CDR2 is YYNGEE in the germline V gene. V lost 0 bases and J 4 bases, leaving 7 bases between the germline ends. The CDR3 here is CASSVGAPYGYTF. As DNA, the CDR3 is TGTGCCAGCAGCGTAGGAGCCCCCTATGGCTACACCTTC.

The chain combines TRBV12-2 with TRBJ2-3; the table's D call TRBD2 went unverified against the DNA. TRBV12-2 is a pseudogene segment. This CDR3 spans 14 amino acids. CDR3: CACALAGYTDTQYF. The CDR3, as DNA: TGTGCCTGTGCGCTAGCGGGGTACACAGATACGCAGTATTTT.

The rearrangement links TRBV10-1 to TRBJ2-5, with 12 bases fitting TRBD2. V trimming: 7 bases; J trimming: 6 bases; junction bases outside the gene matches: 12. Germline V gene sequence: CDR1 WNHNN, CDR2 SYGVQD (reference sequence). The CDR3 covers 16 residues. The CDR3 sequence: CASIFPTSGSPKTQYF. The CDR3, as DNA: TGCGCCAGCATTTTCCCGACTAGCGGGAGTCCGAAGACCCAGTACTTC.

This sequence joins TRBV7-1 and TRBJ2-5; 7 bases are a match to TRBD2. TRBV7-1 is reported as an ORF; its role is uncertain. The J segment lost 1 base and the V segment lost 7 bases, leaving 3 bases of the junction unmatched. The CDR3 consists of 13 residues. The CDR3 DNA reads as TGTGCCAGCACCCTAGCGGCCCAAGAGACCCAGTACTTC. Translation: CASTLAAQETQYF.

There are a few counts of this clone. The V and J genes are TRBV18 and TRBJ1-2; possible D gene TRBD1, 6 bases. CDR3 length: 14 residues. Trimming removed 2 bases from V and 0 bases from J, with 7 bases in between. Germline loops: CDR1 KGHSH, CDR2 LQKENI. The CDR3 DNA reads as TGTGCCAGCTCACCAGACAGGACTAACTATGGCTACACCTTC. It yields the protein CASSPDRTNYGYTF.

The rearrangement joins TRBV6-8 to TRBJ1-2, with 7 bases that match TRBD1. In germline, CDR1 is MNHGY, CDR2 SAAAGT. The CDR3 extends over 13 amino acids. The V gene end was trimmed by 5 bases and the J gene end by 12 bases; junction bases not matched to a gene: 12. CDR3 amino acids: CASSPGQVYPNTF. The CDR3 DNA sequence: TGTGCCAGCAGTCCCGGACAGGTTTACCCCAACACCTTC.

V usage is TRBV11-3 and J usage is TRBJ1-4, with D perhaps matching TRBD1 (6 bases). Germline-derived CDR1 and CDR2 are SGHNT and YENEEA. Trimming shortened V by 0 bases and J by 2 bases, and 16 bases separated the two germline ends. This CDR3 has 18 residues. CDR3 DNA sequence: TGTGCCAGCAGCTTAGACAGCACAGGGTCGGGTACTAATGAAAAACTGTTTTTT. This codes for CASSLDSTGSGTNEKLFF.

The chain links TRBV14 to TRBJ1-6; possible D gene TRBD1, 6 bases. V was clipped by 0 bases and J by 11 bases, with 14 bases between them. Germline CDR1 reads SGHDN; CDR2 reads FVKESK. The CDR3 runs to 15 residues. The CDR3 DNA reads TGTGCCAGCAGCCAAGATCGCCTGACAGGAACACCCCTCCACTTT. This sequence encodes CASSQDRLTGTPLHF. Complete variable domain (other parts from reference TRBV14 and TRBJ1-6): EAGVTQFPSHSVIEKGQTVTLRCDPISGHDNLYWYRRVMGKEIKFLLHFVKESKQDESGMPNNRFLAERTGGTYSTLKVQPAELEDSGVYFCASSQDRLTGTPLHFGNGTRLTVT.

This chain links TRBV18 with TRBJ1-2; D is unresolved. The V and J ends lost 5 bases and 6 bases respectively, with 19 bases between them. From germline, CDR1 is KGHSH and CDR2 LQKENI. This CDR3 has 15 residues. DNA for the CDR3: TGTGCCAGCTCATCTCCCGCCCGGGAACGGGATGGCTACACCTTC. Amino acids: CASSSPARERDGYTF.

The gene calls are TRBV25-1 and TRBJ2-5, with 7 bases lining up with TRBD2. The V gene end was trimmed by 5 bases and the J gene end by 3 bases; junction bases not matched to a gene: 9. The germline CDR1 and CDR2 sequences are MGHDK and SYGVNS. The CDR3 length is 15 residues. The CDR3: CASSILAGVEETQYF. The CDR3, as DNA: TGTGCCAGCAGTATTCTGGCGGGGGTAGAAGAGACCCAGTACTTC.

This rearrangement joins TRBV9 to TRBJ1-1; no clear D. In germline, CDR1 is SGDLS, CDR2 YYNGEE. The CDR3 is made up of 14 amino acids. Trimming pared 0 bases from V and 1 base from J, leaving 7 bases between. The CDR3 sequence is CASSVGMRNTEAFF. The CDR3 bases are TGTGCCAGCAGCGTAGGAATGAGGAACACTGAAGCTTTCTTT. Supplemented by reference TRBV9 and TRBJ1-1, the full variable domain reads DSGVTQTPKHLITATGQRVTLRCSPRSGDLSVYWYQQSLDQGLQFLIQYYNGEERAKGNILERFSAQQFPDLHSELNLSSLELGDSALYFCASSVGMRNTEAFFGQGTRLTVV.

This chain links TRBV19 with TRBJ1-5, with TRBD1 matching 8 bases. Germline V gene sequence: CDR1 LNHDA, CDR2 SQIVND (reference sequence). CDR3 length: 15 residues. J gave up 1 base and V 7 bases, and 6 bases lay outside the gene matches. CDR3 nucleotides: TGTGCCAGTATCCCAGGGGGCGGGAGCAATCAGCCCCAGCATTTT. Encoded protein: CASIPGGGSNQPQHF. The full variable domain, in which reference TRBV19 and TRBJ1-5 provide the parts outside the CDR3, is DGGITQSPKYLFRKEGQNVTLSCEQNLNHDAMYWYRQDPGQGLRLIYYSQIVNDFQKGDIAEGYSVSREKKESFPLTVTSAQKNPTAFYLCASIPGGGSNQPQHFGDGTRLSIL.

This clone has more than one count but fewer than ten. This chain connects TRBV9 to TRBJ1-1; 8 bases are a match to TRBD1. Per germline, CDR1 SGDLS and CDR2 YYNGEE. After removal of 1 base from V and 2 bases from J, the junction contained 7 bases not matched to a gene. The CDR3 sequence is 16 residues long. Here the CDR3 DNA reads TGTGCCAGCAGCGTATCGGCAGGGGGCATCAACACTGAAGCTTTCTTT. Its protein product is CASSVSAGGINTEAFF.

The rearrangement links TRBV6-8 to TRBJ1-1; D is possibly TRBD1 (5 bases). Looked up from germline, CDR1 is MNHGY and CDR2 is SAAAGT. This CDR3 region has 14 residues. The V end was cut by 5 bases, the J end by 1 base, with 11 bases between. The CDR3 region has the DNA TGTGCCAGCAGTGAGAGGGGCTGGAACACTGAAGCTTTCTTT. Its translation: CASSERGWNTEAFF.

The sample holds a few counts of this clone. V is TRBV29-1 and J is TRBJ2-3; the match to TRBD1 covers 7 bases. The CDR3 runs 14 residues. The ends lost 6 bases at V and 5 bases at J; junction bases unmatched: 11. Germline CDR1 and CDR2: SQVTM and ANQGSEA. The CDR3 DNA sequence: TGCAGCGTGGGTTCGTCGACAGGGTTAGATACGCAGTATTTT. Amino acids: CSVGSSTGLDTQYF.